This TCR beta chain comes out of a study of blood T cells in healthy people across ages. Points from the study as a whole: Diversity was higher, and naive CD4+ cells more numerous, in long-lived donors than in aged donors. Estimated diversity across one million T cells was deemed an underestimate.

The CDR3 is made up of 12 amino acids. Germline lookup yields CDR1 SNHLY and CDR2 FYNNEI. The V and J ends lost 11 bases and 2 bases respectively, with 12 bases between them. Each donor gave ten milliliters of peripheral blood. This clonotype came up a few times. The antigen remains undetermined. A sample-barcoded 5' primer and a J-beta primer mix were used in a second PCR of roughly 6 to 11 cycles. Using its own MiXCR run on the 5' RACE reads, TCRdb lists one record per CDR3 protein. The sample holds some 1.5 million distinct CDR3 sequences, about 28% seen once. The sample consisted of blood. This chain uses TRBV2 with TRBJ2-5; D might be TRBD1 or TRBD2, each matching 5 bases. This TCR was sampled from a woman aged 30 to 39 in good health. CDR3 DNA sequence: TGTGCCGACCGCAGGGAGCAAGAGACCCAGTACTTC. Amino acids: CADRREQETQYF.